This T cell receptor beta chain was sequenced in a study of blood T cell repertoires in COVID-19. In the study overall: Researchers got acute and convalescent COVID-19 samples from the United States, Italy and Spain. PBMCs, B-cell-depleted T cells, or T cells were the source of the cDNA or gDNA that made up the material.

Source study methods: Researchers report that nucleated cell counts were estimated from reference gene primer amplification. The method was immunoSEQ multiplex PCR; TCRdb's version includes in-frame clones alone and lacks a portion of them. That table is the source of V, J and clone size, and D and trimming were worked out from the DNA. The sample lists roughly 380,000 clones; approximately 80% were seen once. V was trimmed by 0 bases and J by 8 bases, leaving 17 bases between them. Germline V lookup: CDR1 SGDLS, CDR2 YYNGEE. The CDR3 sequence is 15 residues long. Sample: peripheral blood. The sequence was obtained from a human donor with acute or convalescent COVID-19. The donor label of this sample is uncertain. V is TRBV9 and J is TRBJ1-2; D is uncertain. The CDR3 is CASSVEVGGVGGYTF. In nucleotides, the CDR3 is TGTGCCAGCAGCGTAGAGGTTGGAGGCGTGGGAGGCTACACCTTC.